Below are 32 T cell receptor beta chains sequenced from a single sample in a study of T cells of healthy individuals. From the 5' RACE reads, TCRdb called clonotypes with MiXCR, one entry per CDR3 protein. The repertoire holds tens of thousands of distinct CDR3 sequences, with roughly 15% as singletons. The receptors were sampled from a human donor in good health.

The rearrangement uses TRBV20-1 and TRBJ2-7, with 8 bases that match TRBD1. The CDR3 runs 12 residues. Germline V gives CDR1 DFQATT, CDR2 SNEGSKA (reference sequence). The junction had 2 bases not matched to a gene; V was cut back by 2 bases and J by 5 bases. The CDR3 reads CSARQGAHEQYF. CDR3 bases: TGCAGTGCTAGACAGGGGGCTCACGAGCAGTACTTC.

This clonotype was seen ten or more times. V and J are TRBV20-1 and TRBJ2-7; D uncertain. The CDR3 covers 10 residues. V was pared by 6 bases and J by 4 bases, with 7 bases between. Germline lookup yields CDR1 DFQATT and CDR2 SNEGSKA (reference sequence). CDR3: CSALDYEQYF. In DNA form, the CDR3 reads TGCAGTGCACTTGATTACGAGCAGTACTTC.

This clonotype was counted many times. The rearrangement uses TRBV6-1 and TRBJ2-2; 9 nucleotides agree with TRBD1. CDR3 length: 15 amino acids. Germline CDR1 and CDR2: MNHNS and SASEGT. The V segment lost 1 base and the J segment 3 bases; nucleotides outside the gene matches: 0. DNA for the CDR3: TGTGCCAGCAGTGAAGGGACAGGGGACACCGGGGAGCTGTTTTTT. It specifies CASSEGTGDTGELFF.

This clonotype was found a few times. V usage is TRBV6-5 and J usage is TRBJ2-4; TRBD2 matches 14 bases. The trim removed 2 bases at V and 1 base at J, leaving 7 bases unmatched. Germline CDR1 MNHEY, CDR2 SVGAGI. This CDR3 has 19 amino acids. As DNA, the CDR3 is TGTGCCAGCAGTTACACGGGACTAGCGGGAGCGGGGGCCAAAAACATTCAGTACTTC. It translates to CASSYTGLAGAGAKNIQYF.

This clonotype was counted many times. The chain carries TRBV4-1 and TRBJ1-1; maybe TRBD1 (6 bases). V dropped 0 bases and J dropped 4 bases, with 12 bases sitting between them. The CDR3 has 15 amino acids. CDR1 and CDR2 (germline): MGHRA, YSYEKL. CDR3: CASSQDRGARTEAFF. CDR3 sequence (DNA): TGCGCCAGCAGCCAAGACCGGGGGGCGCGCACTGAAGCTTTCTTT.

This clonotype was counted between two and nine times. The chain recombines TRBV11-3 with TRBJ2-3; no firm D call. The V end lost 3 bases, the J end lost 6 bases, and 10 bases lay between the germline ends. CDR3 size: 13 residues. Germline CDR1 and CDR2: SGHNT and YENEEA. Here the CDR3 reads CASSLGIGDTQYF. The DNA of the CDR3 is TGTGCCAGCAGCTTGGGAATAGGTGATACGCAGTATTTT.

This clonotype was detected ten times or more. The rearrangement links TRBV12-3 or TRBV12-4 to TRBJ2-1; TRBD2 aligns across 15 bases. Trimming cost V 7 bases and J 8 bases; bases outside gene matches: 9. The CDR3 spans 16 residues. The CDR3 nucleotides are TGTGCCAGCACCATAACAAGGACTAGCGGGAGGGATGAGCAGTTCTTC. Its protein product is CASTITRTSGRDEQFF.

This clonotype was detected many times. This chain links TRBV20-1 with TRBJ1-2, with D perhaps matching TRBD1 (5 bases). The germline V and J ends were trimmed by 1 base and 6 bases, with 15 bases remaining between them. Germline V gene data show CDR1 as DFQATT and CDR2 as SNEGSKA (reference sequence). CDR3 length: 14 amino acids. CDR3 DNA sequence: TGCAGTGCTAGAGGGGGGTTGGGCGTAGATGGCTACACCTTC. This gives the protein CSARGGLGVDGYTF.

This clonotype was seen many times. CDR3 coding DNA: TGCAGTGCGGCCCCGTCCTACGAGCAGTACTTC. As protein: CSAAPSYEQYF. The chain combines TRBV20-1 with TRBJ2-7; no reliable D call. The V end was cut by 6 bases, the J end by 1 base, with 7 bases between. The CDR3 spans 11 residues. Germline-derived CDR1 and CDR2 are DFQATT and SNEGSKA (reference sequence).

There are many counts of this clonotype. The rearrangement uses TRBV29-1 and TRBJ1-1; 7 bases match TRBD1. Germline loops: CDR1 SQVTM, CDR2 ANQGSEA. The CDR3 consists of 14 residues. V was clipped by 4 bases and J by 0 bases; unmatched bases: 5. Written as DNA, the CDR3 is TGCAGCGTTGGAGGACAGGCCGTGAACACTGAAGCTTTCTTT. This codes for CSVGGQAVNTEAFF.

This clonotype was counted many times. The genes are TRBV6-1 and TRBJ2-7, with 8 bases matching TRBD1. The J segment lost 7 bases and the V segment lost 8 bases, leaving 19 bases of the junction unmatched. Germline V gives CDR1 MNHNS, CDR2 SASEGT. The CDR3 is 16 amino acids. The CDR3 is CASGPTSWQGAREQYF. CDR3 in DNA: TGTGCCAGCGGACCTACCTCCTGGCAGGGGGCGAGGGAGCAGTACTTC.

This clonotype occurred many times. The chain has TRBV29-1 and TRBJ1-6; 8 bases agree with TRBD1. The J segment lost 7 bases and the V segment lost 4 bases, leaving 6 bases of the junction unmatched. The V gene's germline CDR1 is SQVTM and CDR2 ANQGSEA. The CDR3 runs 14 residues. The CDR3 spells CSVAKQGGNSPLHF. Written as DNA, the CDR3 is TGCAGCGTTGCCAAACAGGGGGGGAATTCACCCCTCCACTTT.

The gene calls are TRBV20-1 and TRBJ2-2, with TRBD1 identical over 7 bases. Germline V gene sequence: CDR1 DFQATT, CDR2 SNEGSKA (reference sequence). This CDR3 has 16 amino acids. Trimming removed 0 bases from V and 4 bases from J; junction bases left unmatched: 8. The CDR3: CSARDPGTEGTGELFF. Here the CDR3 DNA reads TGCAGTGCTAGAGACCCCGGGACAGAGGGCACCGGGGAGCTGTTTTTT.

This clonotype has at least ten counts. The V and J genes are TRBV18 and TRBJ2-7; 9 bases agree with TRBD1. The CDR3 has 14 amino acids. The ends lost 6 bases at V and 2 bases at J; junction bases unmatched: 5. CDR1 and CDR2 from the germline V gene are KGHSH and LQKENI. CDR3 bases: TGTGCCAGCTCCCGGGACAGGGTCACCTACGAGCAGTACTTC. Amino acid sequence: CASSRDRVTYEQYF.

V usage is TRBV27 and J usage is TRBJ2-7; 12 bases map to TRBD1. The germline V gene encodes CDR1 MNHEY and CDR2 SMNVEV (reference sequence). This CDR3 region has 16 residues. V trimming: 5 bases; J trimming: 4 bases; junction bases outside the gene matches: 9. The CDR3 loop reads CASSRTGTGGAYEQYF. The CDR3 coding sequence is TGTGCCAGCAGTCGGACCGGGACAGGGGGCGCGTACGAGCAGTACTTC.

This clonotype has ten or more counts. The chain is built from TRBV20-1 and TRBJ2-3; the D is unclear. Germline V CDR1 and CDR2: DFQATT, SNEGSKA (reference sequence). CDR3 length: 12 amino acids. Trimming shortened V by 0 bases and J by 7 bases, and 8 bases separated the two germline ends. The CDR3 spells CSARDETNTQYF. CDR3 DNA: TGCAGTGCTAGAGATGAGACGAATACGCAGTATTTT.

This clonotype was seen repeatedly, ten times or more. The genes are TRBV20-1 and TRBJ2-5; D gene uncertain. With 6 bases removed from V and 6 bases from J, the gap between germline ends came to 11 bases. CDR1 and CDR2 from the germline V gene are DFQATT and SNEGSKA (reference sequence). The CDR3 is 11 amino acids. The CDR3: CSAFKEKTQYF. The CDR3 DNA sequence: TGCAGTGCCTTTAAGGAAAAGACCCAGTACTTC.

The chain carries TRBV15 and TRBJ1-5; possible D gene TRBD1, 6 bases. V was trimmed by 3 bases and J by 0 bases, leaving 15 bases between them. This CDR3 is built from 17 residues. Per germline, CDR1 LNHNV and CDR2 YYDKDF (reference sequence). The CDR3 nucleotides are TGTGCCACCAGCAGGACCGGGGGCGAAAATAGCAATCAGCCCCAGCATTTT. This encodes CATSRTGGENSNQPQHF.

This clonotype was seen many times. This chain connects TRBV7-2 to TRBJ2-1; TRBD1 matches at 7 bases. The CDR3 is made up of 14 amino acids. Germline loops: CDR1 SGHTA, CDR2 FQGNSA. The V segment lost 10 bases and the J segment 4 bases; nucleotides outside the gene matches: 10. The CDR3 nucleotides are TGTGCCAACCGCCGGGACAGAACTTACAATGAGCAGTTCTTC. This gives the protein CANRRDRTYNEQFF. The full variable domain, its missing parts supplied by reference TRBV7-2 and TRBJ2-1, is GAGVSQSPSNKVTEKGKDVELRCDPISGHTALYWYRQSLGQGLEFLIYFQGNSAPDKSGLPSDRFSAERTGGSVSTLTIQRTQQEDSAVYLCANRRDRTYNEQFFGPGTRLTVL.

In this sample, this clonotype turned up a few times. This chain joins TRBV24-1 and TRBJ2-2; 8 bases agree with TRBD2. This CDR3 spans 16 amino acids. J lost 4 bases, V lost 8 bases, and 11 bases had no gene match. The V gene's germline CDR1 is KGHDR and CDR2 SFDVKD. The CDR3 coding sequence is TGTGCCACCATGGGGTCACGGGGGGGCCGCACCGGGGAGCTGTTTTTT. The encoded protein is CATMGSRGGRTGELFF.

The chain joins TRBV5-4 to TRBJ2-3, with 8 positions matching TRBD1. With 3 bases clipped from V and 2 bases from J, the junction kept 5 bases outside the gene matches. Germline CDR1 reads SGHNT; CDR2 reads YYREEE (reference sequence). CDR3 length: 15 amino acids. The CDR3 bases are TGTGCCAGCAGCTCTACAGGGGGTGACACAGATACGCAGTATTTT. This codes for CASSSTGGDTDTQYF.

The J gene is TRBJ2-1, the V gene TRBV3-1; D not certain. The CDR3 runs to 11 residues. V dropped 1 base and J dropped 8 bases, with 3 bases sitting between them. Germline CDR1 LGHDT, CDR2 YNNKEL (reference sequence). The CDR3, as DNA: TGTGCCAGCAGCCAAGTGGATGAGCAGTTCTTC. This translates into CASSQVDEQFF.

The chain uses TRBV27 and TRBJ2-4; possibly TRBD2 for D (5 bases). Trimming pared 2 bases from V and 2 bases from J, leaving 7 bases between. The germline V gene encodes CDR1 MNHEY and CDR2 SMNVEV (reference sequence). The CDR3 contains 14 residues. CDR3 nucleotide sequence: TGTGCCAGCAGTTTACTAGCTTCCAAAAACATTCAGTACTTC. This translates into CASSLLASKNIQYF.

The chain uses TRBV27 and TRBJ2-1; possible D gene TRBD2, 5 bases. The length of the CDR3 is 15 residues. Germline V gene lookup returns CDR1 MNHEY and CDR2 SMNVEV (reference sequence). The V end lost 3 bases, the J end lost 4 bases, and 13 bases lay between the germline ends. CDR3 protein: CASSLSPSGYNEQFF. DNA of the CDR3: TGTGCCAGCAGTTTGTCCCCCAGCGGATACAATGAGCAGTTCTTC.

CDR3 loop: CASTPPGQGTYEQYF. In DNA form, the CDR3 reads TGTGCCAGCACCCCACCGGGACAGGGGACCTACGAGCAGTACTTC. The rearrangement joins TRBV12-3 or TRBV12-4 to TRBJ2-7; 10 nucleotides agree with TRBD1. The CDR3 runs 15 residues. After removal of 7 bases from V and 2 bases from J, the junction contained 8 bases not matched to a gene.

This clonotype was picked up many times. The chain is built from TRBV4-1 and TRBJ1-1; TRBD1 matches at 8 bases. Losses at the gene ends were 4 bases for V and 4 bases for J; bases not matched to a gene: 8. This CDR3 is built from 15 residues. Germline CDR1 reads MGHRA; CDR2 reads YSYEKL. The CDR3 bases are TGCGCCAGCAGCCCCCTCACTACAGGGGGCACTGAAGCTTTCTTT. The encoded protein is CASSPLTTGGTEAFF.

This clonotype occurred a few times. The chain employs TRBV27 and TRBJ1-6; 9 positions match TRBD1. V lost 5 bases to trimming and J lost 10 bases; unmatched junction nucleotides: 6. Germline V gene data show CDR1 as MNHEY and CDR2 as SMNVEV (reference sequence). This CDR3 has 14 amino acids. This CDR3 reads CASSRTGEGSPLHF. CDR3 coding DNA: TGTGCCAGCAGTAGGACAGGGGAGGGCTCACCCCTCCACTTT.

The sample holds many counts of this clonotype. The chain recombines TRBV19 with TRBJ2-7, with 10 bases fitting TRBD1. V was clipped by 6 bases and J by 5 bases; unmatched bases: 7. CDR3 length: 14 amino acids. Germline V gene lookup returns CDR1 LNHDA and CDR2 SQIVND (reference sequence). The CDR3: CASRTPGTGDEQYF. The CDR3 DNA sequence: TGTGCCAGTAGAACGCCCGGGACAGGGGACGAGCAGTACTTC.

This clonotype was recorded many times. The chain couples TRBV21-1 to TRBJ2-7; TRBD2, as called in the table, went unchecked against the DNA. TRBV21-1 is reported as a pseudogene. CDR3 length: 17 amino acids. The CDR3 nucleotides are TGTGCCAGCAGCCCCCGGACTAGCGGGAGGTCCTCCTACGAGCAGTACTTC. Translated: CASSPRTSGRSSYEQYF.

J is TRBJ2-7 and V is TRBV28, with a weak D call TRBD2 (6 bases). Trimming left V 2 bases short and J 4 bases short, with 15 bases between. This CDR3 comprises 15 residues. Looked up from germline, CDR1 is MDHEN and CDR2 is SYDVKM. DNA of the CDR3: TGTGCCAGCAGTTTAACGGGCGGGGCGACGTACGAGCAGTACTTC. This sequence encodes CASSLTGGATYEQYF.

The V call is TRBV12-3 or TRBV12-4, the J call TRBJ2-7; 8 bases are shared with TRBD1. Losses at the gene ends were 6 bases for V and 7 bases for J; bases not matched to a gene: 8. This CDR3 spans 13 amino acids. The CDR3 protein is CASRSQGAVEQYF. The CDR3 DNA sequence: TGTGCCAGCAGGTCGCAGGGGGCGGTTGAGCAGTACTTC.

This clonotype has a handful of counts. This chain uses TRBV11-2 with TRBJ1-4; D not certain. Looked up from germline, CDR1 is SGHAT and CDR2 is FQNNGV. V lost 1 base, J lost 0 bases, and 9 bases lay in between. The CDR3 runs to 16 residues. CDR3 residues: CASSLALEATNEKLFF. The CDR3 coding sequence is TGTGCCAGCAGCTTAGCCCTCGAGGCAACTAATGAAAAACTGTTTTTT. Variable domain in full (rest from reference TRBV11-2 and TRBJ1-4): EAGVAQSPRYKIIEKRQSVAFWCNPISGHATLYWYQQILGQGPKLLIQFQNNGVVDDSQLPKDRFSAERLKGVDSTLKIQPAKLEDSAVYLCASSLALEATNEKLFFGSGTQLSVL.